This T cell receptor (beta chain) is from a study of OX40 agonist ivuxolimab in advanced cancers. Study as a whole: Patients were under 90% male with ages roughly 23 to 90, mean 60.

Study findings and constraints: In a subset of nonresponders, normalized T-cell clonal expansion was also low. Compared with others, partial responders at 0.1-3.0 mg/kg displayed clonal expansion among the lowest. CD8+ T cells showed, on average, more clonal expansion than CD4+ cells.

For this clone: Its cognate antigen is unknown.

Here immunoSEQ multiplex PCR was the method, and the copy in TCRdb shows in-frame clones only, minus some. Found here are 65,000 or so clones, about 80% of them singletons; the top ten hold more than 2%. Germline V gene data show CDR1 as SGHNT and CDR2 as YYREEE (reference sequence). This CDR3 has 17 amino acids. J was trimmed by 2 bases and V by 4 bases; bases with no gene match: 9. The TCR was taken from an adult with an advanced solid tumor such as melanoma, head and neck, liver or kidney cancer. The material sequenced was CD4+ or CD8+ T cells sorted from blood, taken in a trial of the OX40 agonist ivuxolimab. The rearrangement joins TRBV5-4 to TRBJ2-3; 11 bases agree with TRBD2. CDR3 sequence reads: CASSILAGGKTTDTQYF. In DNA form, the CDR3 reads TGTGCCAGCAGCATCCTAGCGGGAGGAAAGACCACAGATACGCAGTATTTT.